A selection of T cell receptor beta chains follows, all from one sample in a study of T cells in localized non-small cell lung cancer. Sequencing was performed with immunoSEQ multiplex PCR; in TCRdb, only in-frame clones are kept and a portion is missing. Altogether around 21,000 clones are present, roughly nine tenths being singletons, with the ten largest covering roughly 13%. The sequencing used peripheral blood, collected before any cancer treatment. Source of these receptors: a male donor at least 60 years old with stage I lung adenocarcinoma. Both conserved end residues are part of each CDR3. A D gene is named only where the DNA matches it firmly. Only some rows state a clone size, as once, few, many or a class for expanded clones.

clone_size j_call d_call v_call cdr3_nt cdr3_aa
- TRBJ2-3 - TRBV6-1 TGTGCCAGCAGGACCAGGTCGAGCACAGATACGCAGTATTTT CASRTRSSTDTQYF
- TRBJ1-2 TRBD1 TRBV6-1 TGTGCCAGCAGCGACTATGGCAGGGGGGACTATGGCTACACCTTC CASSDYGRGDYGYTF
- TRBJ2-3 TRBD2 TRBV7-2 TGTGCCAGCAGCCTGGTGGGGCATGACGGGAGGGTCTGGACAGATACGCAGTATTTT CASSLVGHDGRVWTDTQYF
- TRBJ1-1 - TRBV5-4 TGTGCCAGCAGCTCGGGGTCAGGGCGGTTGAACACTGAAGCTTTCTTT CASSSGSGRLNTEAFF
- TRBJ2-5 - TRBV28 TGTGCCAGCAGTTCTCCTAGCGCCCGGGCCCAAGAGACCCAGTACTTC CASSSPSARAQETQYF
- TRBJ2-2 - TRBV7-8 TGTGCCAGCAGCTTAGAATTCGGCAGGGTTCCCGGGGAGCTGTTTTTT CASSLEFGRVPGELFF
- TRBJ2-5 TRBD2 TRBV7-8 TGTGCCAGCAGCTTAAGCGGACTAGCGGGAAAGACCCAGTACTTC CASSLSGLAGKTQYF
- TRBJ1-5 - TRBV6-5 TGTGCCAGCAGTCGCCTAGGGGGGAATCAGCCCCAGCATTTT CASSRLGGNQPQHF
- TRBJ1-3 TRBD1 TRBV2 TGTGCCAGCAGTTTCGACAGGGACGGAAACACCATATATTTT CASSFDRDGNTIYF
- TRBJ2-5 TRBD2 TRBV4-1 TGCGCCAGCAGCGCCAACTTAGCGGGGGCCTTCCAAGAGACCCAGTACTTC CASSANLAGAFQETQYF
- TRBJ1-3 - TRBV30 TGTGCCTGGAGTTTTCGGGGGCTTCAAGGAAACACCATATATTTT CAWSFRGLQGNTIYF
few TRBJ1-5 - TRBV7-9 TGTGCCAGCAGCTTAAACAATCAGCCCCAGCATTTT CASSLNNQPQHF
- TRBJ1-1 - TRBV19 TGTGCCAGTAGTATATCCGGGGACACTGAAGCTTTCTTT CASSISGDTEAFF
- TRBJ2-5 - TRBV18 TGTGCCAGCTCACCAGAGTACCAAGAGACCCAGTACTTC CASSPEYQETQYF
- TRBJ2-6 - TRBV7-6 TGTGCCAGCAGCTTAGGAGGCAGCCTCTCTGGGGCCAACGTCCTGACTTTC CASSLGGSLSGANVLTF
- TRBJ2-1 TRBD1 TRBV28 TGTGCCCGCAGTGCCATGGGGGGGGGACAGGGCCGGGCGAATGAGCAGTTCTTC CARSAMGGGQGRANEQFF
- TRBJ2-2 - TRBV28 TGTGCCAGCAGTCTCAATCCAGATTGGACCGGGGAGCTGTTTTTT CASSLNPDWTGELFF
- TRBJ2-3 - TRBV10-3 TGTGCCACCGGACTCGATACGCAGTATTTT CATGLDTQYF
- TRBJ2-2 TRBD2 TRBV7-6 TGTGCCAGCAGCTTTTCTAGCGGGGGGAACACCGGGGAGCTGTTTTTT CASSFSSGGNTGELFF
- TRBJ2-3 - TRBV9 TGTGCCAGCAGCGAATTGGGGAGCTACACAGATACGCAGTATTTT CASSELGSYTDTQYF
- TRBJ2-7 - TRBV5-5 TGTGCCAGCAGCTTGATGAGAGGGTTCTCAAACGAGCAGTACTTC CASSLMRGFSNEQYF
- TRBJ1-5 - TRBV19 TGTGCCAGTAGTGTGCGGGACGGCGCCCAGCATTTT CASSVRDGAQHF
once TRBJ2-5 TRBD2 TRBV5-1 TGCGCCAGCATCTTTGGCTCTAGCGGTCAAGAGACCCAGTACTTC CASIFGSSGQETQYF
- TRBJ2-3 TRBD2 TRBV19 TGTGCCAGTAGTCGAAATAGCGGGGGCCGCACAGATACGCAGTATTTT CASSRNSGGRTDTQYF
- TRBJ2-7 - TRBV27 TGTGCCAGCAGTTTGGGGGGAGAGCAGTACTTC CASSLGGEQYF
- TRBJ1-4 - TRBV19 TGTGCCAGTAAGACAGGACAAGTTAATGAAAAACTGTTTTTT CASKTGQVNEKLFF
- TRBJ1-5 - TRBV2 TGTGCCAGCAGCCAAGGGGGGAGGGATCAGCCCCAGCATTTT CASSQGGRDQPQHF
once TRBJ2-7 TRBD1 TRBV19 TGTGCCAGTAGGGGGGGACAGGACTCCTACGAGCAGTACTTC CASRGGQDSYEQYF
- TRBJ1-5 - TRBV2 TGTGCCAGCAGAATGGACACAAACGAGGGGAATCCCCAGCATTTT CASRMDTNEGNPQHF
- TRBJ2-5 - TRBV28 TGTGCCAGCACCCAAAGGGAGACCCAGTACTTC CASTQRETQYF
- TRBJ2-3 - TRBV27 TGTGCCAGCAGTTTAACCCCGGGATCCACAGATACGCAGTATTTT CASSLTPGSTDTQYF
- TRBJ2-2 TRBD1 TRBV4-2 TGTGCCAGCAGCCAAGATTTACAGGGGGCCGGCGGGGAGCTGTTTTTT CASSQDLQGAGGELFF
- TRBJ1-4 TRBD1 TRBV19 TGTGCCAGTAGTACCACAGGGGATGCAGGAGAAAAACTGTTTTTT CASSTTGDAGEKLFF
- TRBJ1-1 - TRBV29-1 TGCAGCGTGCGGACAGAGAACACTGAAGCTTTCTTT CSVRTENTEAFF
- TRBJ2-1 TRBD2 TRBV25-1 TGTGCCAGCACTCCTAGCGGTAGCTCCTACAATGAGCAGTTCTTC CASTPSGSSYNEQFF
- TRBJ2-1 TRBD2 TRBV4-3 TGCGCCAGCAGCCAAGGGGGGAGGGCCTTGGATGAGCAGTTCTTC CASSQGGRALDEQFF
- TRBJ1-2 TRBD1 TRBV7-2 TGTGCCAGCAGCTCAGTACAGGGGATTTATGGCTACACCTTC CASSSVQGIYGYTF
- TRBJ1-1 - TRBV28 TGTGCCAGCAGTTTAATACCTCAAGAGAACACTGAAGCTTTCTTT CASSLIPQENTEAFF
few TRBJ2-3 TRBD2 TRBV5-4 TGTGCCAGCAGCTTTGGAACCTCTAGCGGGGGGCGCACAGATACGCAGTATTTT CASSFGTSSGGRTDTQYF
- TRBJ2-2 TRBD1 TRBV7-8 TGTGCCAGCAGCTTGGGACAGGGGCGGACCGGGGAGCTGTTTTTT CASSLGQGRTGELFF
- TRBJ2-7 TRBD2 TRBV25-1 TGTGCCAGCAAAGGTCCGGCTAGCGGGAGATACTACGAGCAGTACTTC CASKGPASGRYYEQYF
- TRBJ1-1 - TRBV30 TGTGCCTGGATGTCAGGAATAACTGAAGCTTTCTTT CAWMSGITEAFF
- TRBJ1-1 - TRBV27 TGTGCCAGCAGTTTCCTTCAGGGGAGGAGCACTGAAGCTTTCTTT CASSFLQGRSTEAFF
- TRBJ1-1 TRBD1 TRBV7-9 TGTGCCAGCAGCTTAACAGGGGACACTGAAGCTTTCTTT CASSLTGDTEAFF
- TRBJ2-1 TRBD2 TRBV7-2 TGTGCCAGCAGCTTATGGCTAGCGGGAGAAAATGAGCAGTTCTTC CASSLWLAGENEQFF
- TRBJ2-2 - TRBV5-6 TGTGCCAGCAGTTTTCGCACCGGGGAGCTGTTTTTT CASSFRTGELFF
- TRBJ2-7 - TRBV4-2 TGTGCCAGCAGCCCCGAAGTGGTCTCCCACGAGCAGTACTTC CASSPEVVSHEQYF
- TRBJ1-2 - TRBV5-1 TGCGCCAGCAGCTACACAGGAGCAACTAACTATGGCTACACCTTC CASSYTGATNYGYTF
- TRBJ2-2 TRBD1 TRBV7-3 TGTGCCAGCAGCCCGATCGTCGGGACAGGGATTCTTGGCGGGGAGCTGTTTTTT CASSPIVGTGILGGELFF
- TRBJ1-1 - TRBV6-1 TGTGCCAGCAGTTGGAGGGGCCCGAACACTGAAGCTTTCTTT CASSWRGPNTEAFF
- TRBJ2-2 - TRBV27 TGTGCCAGCAGTTTCCAAACAGGGAACACCGGGGAGCTGTTTTTT CASSFQTGNTGELFF
- TRBJ2-7 - TRBV15 TGTGCCACCAGCAGAGACACCTTGTCCTACGAGCAGTACTTC CATSRDTLSYEQYF
once TRBJ2-1 - TRBV27 TGTGCCAGCAGTTTATCATCGGGGAACTCCTACAATGAGCAGTTCTTC CASSLSSGNSYNEQFF